Sequencing of this TCR beta chain was carried out in a study of T cell repertoires in cytomegalovirus infection. The wider study: Through public TCR beta signatures, both CMV infection and matching HLA type were indicated.

In this sample, this clonotype turned up many times. This CDR3 region has 16 residues. V was pared by 2 bases and J by 0 bases, with 3 bases of the junction left unmatched. Germline CDR1 and CDR2: MNHNY and SVGAGI (reference sequence). A single record per CDR3 protein comes from TCRdb applying MiXCR to the reads. The table includes about 260,000 distinct CDR3 sequences, roughly an eighth detected once. This sequence joins TRBV6-6 and TRBJ2-2, with TRBD2 identical over 7 bases. The TCR was taken from a human donor in good health (CMV status not recorded). Some clones in this sample may be carry-over from other donors' samples. Sequencing was performed on PBMCs. The CDR3 bases are TGTGCCAGCAGTTACGGGGGGGTGACGAACACCGGGGAGCTGTTTTTT. It encodes CASSYGGVTNTGELFF.